This T cell receptor (beta chain) was identified in a study of radiotherapy plus CTLA-4 blockade in lung cancer. TCRdb keeps only in-frame clones here, not all; method: immunoSEQ multiplex PCR. The sample has 40,000 to 45,000 clones; about 74% are singletons. J was trimmed by 1 base and V by 6 bases; bases with no gene match: 5. Germline lookup yields CDR1 SNHLY and CDR2 FYNNEI. The CDR3 loop spans 15 amino acids. This clone has only a few counts. The source material was peripheral blood, sampled from a patient treated with radiotherapy plus ipilimumab. J is TRBJ2-1 and V is TRBV2, with 8 bases identical to TRBD1. The source is a human donor with non-small cell lung cancer who had stable disease on radiotherapy plus ipilimumab. The CDR3: CASRADRESYNEQFF. CDR3 coding DNA: TGTGCCAGCAGGGCGGACAGGGAGTCCTACAATGAGCAGTTCTTC.